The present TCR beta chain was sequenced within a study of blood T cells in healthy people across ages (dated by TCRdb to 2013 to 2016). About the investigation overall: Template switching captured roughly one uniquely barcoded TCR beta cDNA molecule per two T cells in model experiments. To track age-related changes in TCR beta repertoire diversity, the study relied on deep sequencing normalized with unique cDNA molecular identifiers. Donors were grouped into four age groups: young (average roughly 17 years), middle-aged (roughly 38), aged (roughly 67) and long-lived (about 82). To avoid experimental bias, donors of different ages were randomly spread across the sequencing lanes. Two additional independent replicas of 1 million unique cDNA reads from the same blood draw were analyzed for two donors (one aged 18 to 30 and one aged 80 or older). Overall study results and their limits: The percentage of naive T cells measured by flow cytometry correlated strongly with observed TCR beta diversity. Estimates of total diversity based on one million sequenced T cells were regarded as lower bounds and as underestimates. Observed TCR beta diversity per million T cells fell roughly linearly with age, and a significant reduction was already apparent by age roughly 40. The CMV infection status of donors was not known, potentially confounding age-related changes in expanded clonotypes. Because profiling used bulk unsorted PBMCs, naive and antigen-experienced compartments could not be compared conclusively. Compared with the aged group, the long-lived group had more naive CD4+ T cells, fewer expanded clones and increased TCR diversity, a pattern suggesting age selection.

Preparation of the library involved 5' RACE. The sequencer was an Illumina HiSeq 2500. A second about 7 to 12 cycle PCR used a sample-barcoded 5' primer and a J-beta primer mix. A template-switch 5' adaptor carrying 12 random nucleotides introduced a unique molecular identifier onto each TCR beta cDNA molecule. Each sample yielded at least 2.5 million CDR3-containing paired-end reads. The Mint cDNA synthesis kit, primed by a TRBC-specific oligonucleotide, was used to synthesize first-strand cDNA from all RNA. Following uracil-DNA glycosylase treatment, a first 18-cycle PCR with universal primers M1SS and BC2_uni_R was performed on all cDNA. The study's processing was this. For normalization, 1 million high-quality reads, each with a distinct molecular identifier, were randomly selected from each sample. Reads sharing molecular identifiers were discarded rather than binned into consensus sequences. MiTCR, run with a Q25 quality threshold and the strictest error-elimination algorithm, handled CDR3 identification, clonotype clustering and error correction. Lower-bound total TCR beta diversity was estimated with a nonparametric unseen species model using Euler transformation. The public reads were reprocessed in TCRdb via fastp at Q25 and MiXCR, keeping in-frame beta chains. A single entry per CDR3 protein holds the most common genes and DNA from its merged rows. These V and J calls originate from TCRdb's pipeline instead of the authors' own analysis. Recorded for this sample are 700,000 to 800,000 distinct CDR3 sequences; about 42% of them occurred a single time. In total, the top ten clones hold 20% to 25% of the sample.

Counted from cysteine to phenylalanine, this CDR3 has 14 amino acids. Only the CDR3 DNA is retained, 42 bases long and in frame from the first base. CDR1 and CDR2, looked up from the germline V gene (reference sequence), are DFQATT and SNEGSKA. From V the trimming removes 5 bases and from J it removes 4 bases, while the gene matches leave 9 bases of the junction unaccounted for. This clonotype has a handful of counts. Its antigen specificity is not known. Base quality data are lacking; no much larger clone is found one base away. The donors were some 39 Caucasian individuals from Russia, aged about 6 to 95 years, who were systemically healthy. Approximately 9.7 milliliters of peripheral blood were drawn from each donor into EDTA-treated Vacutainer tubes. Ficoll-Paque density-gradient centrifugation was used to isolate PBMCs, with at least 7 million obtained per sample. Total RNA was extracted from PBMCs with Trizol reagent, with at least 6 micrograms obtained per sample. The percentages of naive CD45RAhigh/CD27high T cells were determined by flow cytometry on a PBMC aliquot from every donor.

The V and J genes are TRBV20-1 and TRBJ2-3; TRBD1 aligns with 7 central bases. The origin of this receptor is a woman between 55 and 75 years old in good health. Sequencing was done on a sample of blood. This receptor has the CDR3 CSAVGRGHADTQYF. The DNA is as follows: TGCAGTGCTGTGGGTAGGGGGCATGCAGATACGCAGTATTTT.